This T cell receptor beta chain comes out of a study of read filtering for tumor transcriptome and immune sequencing. Study summary: After DNase treatment, RNA was made into whole-transcriptome libraries. TCR-mapped reads were about 4 to 10.27 million with IR-seq versus 85 to 1273 with RNA-seq. Regarding the study as a whole: Without single-read clonotypes, shared clonotype proportions correlated more between IR-seq and RNA-seq.

This clonotype was picked up many times. Antigen: not known. The library was built from 400 to 500 ng RNA with molecular barcoded adaptors for alpha/delta and beta/gamma chains. TCRdb re-called the reads through MiXCR, storing one row per CDR3 protein. Among 100,000 to 150,000 distinct CDR3 sequences listed, 10% to 15% were seen once. The CDR3 sequence is 14 residues long. The germline CDR1 and CDR2 sequences are SGDLS and YYNGEE. Trimming stripped 0 bases from V and 3 bases from J, with 9 bases between. This receptor was taken from a donor at least 40 years old with multiple myeloma. This chain joins TRBV9 and TRBJ1-2; D gene ambiguous. Sequenced: a population of CD138-negative cells sorted from bone marrow. The CDR3 DNA sequence: TGTGCCAGCAGCGTAGAAATTCCCCACTATGGCTACACCTTC. Its translation: CASSVEIPHYGYTF.